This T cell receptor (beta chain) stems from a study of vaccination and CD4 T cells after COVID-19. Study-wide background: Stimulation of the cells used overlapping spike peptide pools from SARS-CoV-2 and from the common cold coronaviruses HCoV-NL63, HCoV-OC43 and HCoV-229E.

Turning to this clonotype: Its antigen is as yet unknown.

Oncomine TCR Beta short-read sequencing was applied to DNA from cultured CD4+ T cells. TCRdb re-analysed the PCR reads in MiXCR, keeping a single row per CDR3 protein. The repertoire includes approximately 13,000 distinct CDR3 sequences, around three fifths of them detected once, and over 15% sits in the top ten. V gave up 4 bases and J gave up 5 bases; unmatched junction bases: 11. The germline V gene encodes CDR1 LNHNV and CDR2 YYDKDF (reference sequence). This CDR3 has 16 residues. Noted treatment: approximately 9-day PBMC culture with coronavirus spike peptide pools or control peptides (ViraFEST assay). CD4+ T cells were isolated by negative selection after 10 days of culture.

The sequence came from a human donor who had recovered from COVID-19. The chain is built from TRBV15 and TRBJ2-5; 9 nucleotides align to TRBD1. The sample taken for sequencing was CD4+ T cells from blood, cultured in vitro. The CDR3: CATSNSGQGIRETQYF. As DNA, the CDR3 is TGTGCCACCAGCAATAGCGGACAGGGGATTCGGGAGACCCAGTACTTC. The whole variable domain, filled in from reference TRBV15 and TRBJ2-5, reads DAMVIQNPRYQVTQFGKPVTLSCSQTLNHNVMYWYQQKSSQAPKLLFHYYDKDFNNEADTPDNFQSRRPNTSFCFLDIRSPGLGDTAMYLCATSNSGQGIRETQYFGPGTRLLVL.